The 8 T cell receptor beta chains reported below all come from one sample, sequenced in a study of cytomegalovirus exposure and HLA in healthy donors. The PCR had 60 Vbeta and 13 Jbeta primers. Sequencing was performed with immunoSEQ multiplex PCR; in TCRdb, only in-frame clones are kept and a portion is missing. The sample yields tens of thousands of clones, over 75% seen once. The sequencing input was PBMCs. These receptor sequences come from a woman in her 30s in good health and CMV-seropositive.

The rearrangement uses TRBV2 and TRBJ2-7; 8 bases fit TRBD2. The length of the CDR3 is 15 residues. In germline, CDR1 is SNHLY, CDR2 FYNNEI. J gave up 3 bases and V 4 bases, and 8 bases lay outside the gene matches. The CDR3 spells CASSGAREADYEQYF. The CDR3 DNA follows: TGTGCCAGCAGTGGCGCGCGGGAGGCCGACTACGAGCAGTACTTC.

The chain carries TRBV7-2 and TRBJ2-5, with TRBD1 identical over 8 bases. This CDR3 comprises 16 residues. Germline trimming cut 5 bases from V and 4 bases from J; bases unmatched to any gene: 12. Germline loops: CDR1 SGHTA, CDR2 FQGNSA. DNA for the CDR3: TGTGCCAGCAGCCTTCGGACAGGGAGGATAGTAGAGACCCAGTACTTC. Amino acids: CASSLRTGRIVETQYF.

This clone was detected only a few times. The J gene is TRBJ2-1, the V gene TRBV2; 12 bases map to TRBD2. Germline CDR1 is SNHLY and CDR2 is FYNNEI. CDR3 length: 15 amino acids. V shed 5 bases and J 6 bases; nucleotides not matched to a gene: 5. The chain's CDR3 is CASSLRTSGINEQFF. The CDR3 bases are TGTGCCAGCAGTCTAAGGACTAGCGGGATCAATGAGCAGTTCTTC.

The rearrangement links TRBV4-1 to TRBJ2-7; 10 nucleotides agree with TRBD1. V lost 2 bases and J lost 4; bases outside the gene matches: 11. This CDR3 comprises 17 residues. Germline V gene lookup returns CDR1 MGHRA and CDR2 YSYEKL. The CDR3 is CASSQSTGTGAIYEQYF. DNA for the CDR3: TGCGCCAGCAGCCAATCGACCGGGACAGGGGCTATATACGAGCAGTACTTC.

The chain has TRBV27 and TRBJ1-3, with 7 bases that match TRBD1. The CDR3 loop spans 16 amino acids. Trimming at V came to 4 bases and at J to 2 bases, leaving 8 bases not matched to a gene. Germline CDR1 reads MNHEY; CDR2 reads SMNVEV (reference sequence). This chain's CDR3 is CASSSTGEGAGNTIYF. In DNA, the CDR3 is TGTGCCAGCAGTTCTACAGGGGAAGGAGCTGGAAACACCATATATTTT.

The chain combines TRBV5-4 with TRBJ2-7, with TRBD1 matching 7 bases. Germline CDR1 and CDR2: SGHNT and YYREEE (reference sequence). This CDR3 comprises 14 residues. V dropped 3 bases and J dropped 1; count of bases not matched to a gene: 4. As DNA, the CDR3 is TGTGCCAGCAGCTCCCGGGACAGATCCTACGAGCAGTACTTC. Protein: CASSSRDRSYEQYF.

V usage is TRBV5-1 and J usage is TRBJ2-4, with D possibly TRBD2 on 5 matching bases. The CDR3 runs to 16 residues. V was cut by 1 base and J by 0 bases, with 11 bases left in between. Germline V lookup: CDR1 SGHRS, CDR2 YFSETQ. CDR3 region: CASSLYSDIAKNIQYF. CDR3 coding DNA: TGCGCCAGCAGCTTGTATAGCGACATAGCCAAAAACATTCAGTACTTC. Complete variable domain (other parts from reference TRBV5-1 and TRBJ2-4): KAGVTQTPRYLIKTRGQQVTLSCSPISGHRSVSWYQQTPGQGLQFLFEYFSETQRNKGNFPGRFSGRQFSNSRSEMNVSTLELGDSALYLCASSLYSDIAKNIQYFGAGTRLSVL.

The table lists this clone with a count of one. V is TRBV4-2 and J is TRBJ2-7; D remains unclear. The germline V and J ends were trimmed by 0 bases and 0 bases, with 27 bases remaining between them. The germline V gene encodes CDR1 LGHNA and CDR2 YNFKEQ. The CDR3 loop spans 21 amino acids. The CDR3, as DNA: TGTGCCAGCAGCCAAGACCTAAACTTTGGAACCGGAGATATATTCTCCTACGAGCAGTACTTC. Amino acids: CASSQDLNFGTGDIFSYEQYF.